Included here is one T cell receptor beta chain sequence, with context. Its specificity is unknown. This sample includes further DNA sequences coding for the same CDR3. The CDR3 spans 12 residues. V lost 5 bases to trimming and J lost 0 bases, with 3 bases between them. The germline V gene encodes CDR1 MNHEY and CDR2 SVGAGI. Produced via immunoSEQ multiplex PCR; TCRdb's table is partial and in-frame only. The data show 160,000 or so clones, just under 85% seen once. The data were obtained in a study of cytomegalovirus exposure and HLA in healthy donors. Study at large: The roughly 130 validation repertoires were reported in a later analysis to have been generated on the same platform as the roughly 670 first-cohort repertoires.

Whole-study results and caveats: The authors enumerated 164 TCR beta chains as linked to cytomegalovirus. Rare TCR sequences predominated, though certain public TCRs were found in many donors. Clusters of TCRs from the first cohort tended to co-occur in the 100 to 150 validation repertoires (as a later analysis found).

The chain links TRBV6-5 to TRBJ2-3; D not resolved. The source is a man aged 25-45 years in good health and CMV-seropositive. Input material: PBMCs. The CDR3 spells CASSPSTDTQYF. As DNA, the CDR3 is TGTGCCAGCAGTCCTAGCACAGATACGCAGTATTTT.